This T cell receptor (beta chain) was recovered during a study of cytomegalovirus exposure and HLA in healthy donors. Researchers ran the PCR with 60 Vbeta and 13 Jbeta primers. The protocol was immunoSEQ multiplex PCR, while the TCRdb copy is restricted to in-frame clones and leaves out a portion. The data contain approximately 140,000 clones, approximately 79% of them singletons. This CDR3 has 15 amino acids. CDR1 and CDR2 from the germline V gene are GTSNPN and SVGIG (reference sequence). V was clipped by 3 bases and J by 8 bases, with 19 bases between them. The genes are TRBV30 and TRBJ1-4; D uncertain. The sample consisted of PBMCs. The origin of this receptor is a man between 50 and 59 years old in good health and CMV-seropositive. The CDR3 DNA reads TGTGCCTGGAGGGTCAGGCCCCAAGGCGGGGAAAAACTGTTTTTT. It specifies CAWRVRPQGGEKLFF.